The TCR beta chain under discussion was sequenced for a study of blood T cell repertoires in COVID-19. Study details: The samples span acute and convalescent COVID-19 from the United States, Italy and Spain. In each case, the material was cDNA or gDNA derived from T cells, B-cell-depleted T cells, or PBMCs.

V was cut by 0 bases and J by 5 bases, with 7 bases left in between. Germline CDR1 is SGHKS and CDR2 is YYEKEE (reference sequence). The CDR3 is 13 residues long. In the original processing: Quantification of nucleated cells was approximated via reference gene primer amplification. TCRdb keeps only in-frame clones here, not all; method: immunoSEQ multiplex PCR. V and J calls and clone size are given by that table; D and trimming were obtained from the DNA. The sample carries some 71,000 clones, about 90% recorded once. The chain is built from TRBV5-5 and TRBJ2-3, with D possibly matching TRBD2 (6 bases). Sequencing input: peripheral blood. The receptor was derived from a man in his fifties with acute or convalescent COVID-19. Here the CDR3 DNA reads TGTGCCAGCAGCTTGGGAGCGGGAGATACGCAGTATTTT. It specifies CASSLGAGDTQYF.